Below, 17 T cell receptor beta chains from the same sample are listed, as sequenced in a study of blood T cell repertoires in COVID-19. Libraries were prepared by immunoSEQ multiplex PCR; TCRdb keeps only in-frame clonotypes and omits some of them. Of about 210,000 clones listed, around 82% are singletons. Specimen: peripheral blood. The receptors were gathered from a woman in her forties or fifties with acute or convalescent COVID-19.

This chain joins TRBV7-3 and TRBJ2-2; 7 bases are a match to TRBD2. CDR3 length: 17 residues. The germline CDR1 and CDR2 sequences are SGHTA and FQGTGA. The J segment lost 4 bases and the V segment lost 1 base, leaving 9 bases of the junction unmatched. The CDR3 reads CASSLSGRVEGTGELFF. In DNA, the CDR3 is TGTGCCAGCAGCTTAAGCGGGAGAGTCGAAGGCACCGGGGAGCTGTTTTTT.

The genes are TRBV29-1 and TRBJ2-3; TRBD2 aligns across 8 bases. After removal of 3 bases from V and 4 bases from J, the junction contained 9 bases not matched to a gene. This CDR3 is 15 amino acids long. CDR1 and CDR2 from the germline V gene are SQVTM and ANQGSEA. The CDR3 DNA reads TGCAGCGTTGAGAAAGCGGGAGTAAGTCCAGATACGCAGTATTTT. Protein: CSVEKAGVSPDTQYF.

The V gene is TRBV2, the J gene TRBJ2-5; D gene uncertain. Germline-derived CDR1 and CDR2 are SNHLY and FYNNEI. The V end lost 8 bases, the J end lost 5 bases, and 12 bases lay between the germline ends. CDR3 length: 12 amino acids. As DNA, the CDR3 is TGTGCCAGCGTCCCCTTGTCGGAGACCCAGTACTTC. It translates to CASVPLSETQYF.

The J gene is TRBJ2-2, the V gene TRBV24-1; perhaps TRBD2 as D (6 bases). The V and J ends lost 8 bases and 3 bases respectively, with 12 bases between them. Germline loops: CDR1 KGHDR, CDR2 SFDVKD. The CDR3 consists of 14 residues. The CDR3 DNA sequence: TGTGCCACCACCTCTTGGGGGGACACCGGGGAGCTGTTTTTT. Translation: CATTSWGDTGELFF.

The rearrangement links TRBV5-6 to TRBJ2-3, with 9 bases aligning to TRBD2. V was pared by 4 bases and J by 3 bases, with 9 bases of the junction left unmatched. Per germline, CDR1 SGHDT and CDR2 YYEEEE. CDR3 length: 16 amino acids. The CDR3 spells CASSITGTSRTDTQYF. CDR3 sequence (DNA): TGTGCCAGCAGCATAACCGGGACTAGCAGGACAGATACGCAGTATTTT.

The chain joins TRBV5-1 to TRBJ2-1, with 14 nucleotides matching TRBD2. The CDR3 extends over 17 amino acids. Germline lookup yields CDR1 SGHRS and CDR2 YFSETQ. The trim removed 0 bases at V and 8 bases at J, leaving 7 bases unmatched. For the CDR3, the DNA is TGCGCCAGCAGCTTGGAGGGTGGGACTAGCGGGAGTCATGAGCAGTTCTTC. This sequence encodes CASSLEGGTSGSHEQFF.

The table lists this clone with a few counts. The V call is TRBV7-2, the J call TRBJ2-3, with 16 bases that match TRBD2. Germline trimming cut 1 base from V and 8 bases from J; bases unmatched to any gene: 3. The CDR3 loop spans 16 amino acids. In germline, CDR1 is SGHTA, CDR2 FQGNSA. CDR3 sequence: CASSLGGLAGGGTQYF. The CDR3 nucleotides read TGTGCCAGCAGCTTAGGGGGACTAGCGGGAGGGGGTACGCAGTATTTT. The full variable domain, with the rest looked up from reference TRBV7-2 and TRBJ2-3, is GAGVSQSPSNKVTEKGKDVELRCDPISGHTALYWYRQSLGQGLEFLIYFQGNSAPDKSGLPSDRFSAERTGGSVSTLTIQRTQQEDSAVYLCASSLGGLAGGGTQYFGPGTRLTVL.

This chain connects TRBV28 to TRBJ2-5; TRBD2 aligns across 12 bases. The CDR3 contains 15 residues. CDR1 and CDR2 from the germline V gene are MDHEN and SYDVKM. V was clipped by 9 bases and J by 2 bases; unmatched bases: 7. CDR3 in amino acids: CASRTSGDVQETQYF. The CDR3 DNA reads TGTGCCAGTAGGACTAGCGGGGATGTTCAAGAGACCCAGTACTTC.

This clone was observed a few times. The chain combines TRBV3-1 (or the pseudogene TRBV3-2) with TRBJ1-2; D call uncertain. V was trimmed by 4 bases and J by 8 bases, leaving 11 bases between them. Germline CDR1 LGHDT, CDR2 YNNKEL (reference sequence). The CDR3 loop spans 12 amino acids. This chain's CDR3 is CASSLAGRGYTF. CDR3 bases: TGTGCCAGCAGCCTCGCCGGGAGGGGCTACACCTTC.

The CDR3 bases are TGTGCCAGCAGCTTACTGGCAGGAAACACTGAAGCTTTCTTT. This sequence encodes CASSLLAGNTEAFF. The chain employs TRBV11-2 and TRBJ1-1; no firm D call. The V end was cut by 2 bases, the J end by 2 bases, with 9 bases between. CDR3 size: 14 residues. CDR1 SGHAT and CDR2 FQNNGV come from the germline V gene.

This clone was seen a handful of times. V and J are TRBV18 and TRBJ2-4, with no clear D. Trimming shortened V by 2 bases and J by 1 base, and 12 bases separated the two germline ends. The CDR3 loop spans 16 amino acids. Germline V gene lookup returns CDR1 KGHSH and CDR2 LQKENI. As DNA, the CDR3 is TGTGCCAGCTCACCATTTACAAGTTCGGCCAAAAACATTCAGTACTTC. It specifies CASSPFTSSAKNIQYF.

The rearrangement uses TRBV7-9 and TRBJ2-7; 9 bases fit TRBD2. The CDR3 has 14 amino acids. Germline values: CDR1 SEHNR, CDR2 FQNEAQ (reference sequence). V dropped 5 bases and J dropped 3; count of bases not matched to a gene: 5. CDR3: CASSPRTSVYEQYF. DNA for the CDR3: TGTGCCAGCAGCCCTCGGACTAGCGTCTACGAGCAGTACTTC.

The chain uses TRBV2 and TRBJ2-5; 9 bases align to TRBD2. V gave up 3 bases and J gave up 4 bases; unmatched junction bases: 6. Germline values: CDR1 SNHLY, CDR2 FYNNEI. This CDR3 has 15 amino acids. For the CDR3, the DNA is TGTGCCAGCAGTGAGGCTAGCGGGATAGGAGAGACCCAGTACTTC. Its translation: CASSEASGIGETQYF.

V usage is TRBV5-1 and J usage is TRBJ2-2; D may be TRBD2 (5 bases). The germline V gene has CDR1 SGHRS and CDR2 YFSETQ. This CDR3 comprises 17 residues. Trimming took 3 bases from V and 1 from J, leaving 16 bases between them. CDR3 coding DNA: TGCGCCAGCAGCTCGAAAGCCTGGACTCTGAACACCGGGGAGCTGTTTTTT. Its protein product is CASSSKAWTLNTGELFF.

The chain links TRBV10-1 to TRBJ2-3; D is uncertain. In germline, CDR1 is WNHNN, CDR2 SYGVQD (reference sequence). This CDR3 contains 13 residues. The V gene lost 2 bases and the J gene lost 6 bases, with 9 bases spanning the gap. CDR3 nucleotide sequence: TGCGCCAGCAGTGAGACGTCCGAGGATACGCAGTATTTT. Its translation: CASSETSEDTQYF.

Here the CDR3 DNA reads TGCGCCAGCAGTGAAAGAGGGAATCAGCCCCAGCATTTT. Protein product: CASSERGNQPQHF. The chain employs TRBV10-1 and TRBJ1-5; no definite D call. The CDR3 consists of 13 residues. With 3 bases removed from V and 4 bases from J, the gap between germline ends came to 7 bases. The germline gives CDR1 WNHNN, CDR2 SYGVQD (reference sequence).

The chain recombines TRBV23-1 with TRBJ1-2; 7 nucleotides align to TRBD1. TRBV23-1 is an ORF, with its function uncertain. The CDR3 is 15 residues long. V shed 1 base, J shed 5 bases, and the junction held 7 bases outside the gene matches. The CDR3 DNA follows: TGCGCCAGCAGTCAATATAACAGGGGCAATTATGGCTACACCTTC. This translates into CASSQYNRGNYGYTF.